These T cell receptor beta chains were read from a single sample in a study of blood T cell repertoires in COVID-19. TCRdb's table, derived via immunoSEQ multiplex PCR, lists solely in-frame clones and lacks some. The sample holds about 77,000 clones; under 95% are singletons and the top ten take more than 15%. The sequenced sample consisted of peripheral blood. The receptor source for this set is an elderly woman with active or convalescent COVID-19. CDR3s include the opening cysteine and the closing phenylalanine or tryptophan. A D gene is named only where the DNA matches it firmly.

CATRGQGGPNQPQHF TGTGCCACCAGAGGACAGGGAGGGCCAAATCAGCCCCAGCATTTT TRBD1 TRBJ1-5 TRBV24-1
CASSPGQGAREQYF TGCGCCAGCAGCCCGGGACAGGGGGCGAGGGAGCAGTACTTC TRBD1 TRBJ2-7 TRBV5-1
CASSESIGVQETQYF TGTGCCAGCAGTGAATCGATCGGGGTCCAAGAGACCCAGTACTTC . TRBJ2-5 TRBV2
CAGQDSVNTEAFF TGTGCCGGCCAGGACAGTGTGAACACTGAAGCTTTCTTT . TRBJ1-1 TRBV2
CASSSQTVSGELFF TGTGCCAGCAGCTCGCAGACTGTCTCTGGGGAGCTGTTTTTT . TRBJ2-2 TRBV7-2
CASSVEEWTAGNTIYF TGTGCCAGCAGCGTAGAGGAATGGACAGCTGGAAACACCATATATTTT . TRBJ1-3 TRBV9
CASSGQVGELFF TGTGCCAGTTCAGGGCAGGTCGGGGAGCTGTTTTTT . TRBJ2-2 TRBV28
CASSIRDRDSPLHF TGTGCCAGCAGCATTAGGGACAGGGATTCACCCCTCCACTTT TRBD1 TRBJ1-6 TRBV5-5
CASSQDRKRGYNEQFF TGCGCCAGCAGCCAAGATCGGAAGCGGGGATACAATGAGCAGTTCTTC TRBD2 TRBJ2-1 TRBV4-3
CASSHRIRGNTEAFF TGTGCCAGCAGCCACAGAATCAGGGGGAACACTGAAGCTTTCTTT . TRBJ1-1 TRBV3-1/TRBV3-2